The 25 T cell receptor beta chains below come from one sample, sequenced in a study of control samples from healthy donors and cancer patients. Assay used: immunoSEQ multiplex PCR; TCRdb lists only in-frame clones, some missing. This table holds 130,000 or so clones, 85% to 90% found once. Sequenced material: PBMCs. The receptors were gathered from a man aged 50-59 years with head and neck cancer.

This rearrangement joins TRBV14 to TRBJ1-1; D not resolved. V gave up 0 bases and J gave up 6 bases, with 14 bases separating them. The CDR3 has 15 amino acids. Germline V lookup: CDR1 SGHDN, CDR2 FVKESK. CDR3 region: CASSQELGWSAEAFF. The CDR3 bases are TGTGCCAGCAGCCAAGAATTAGGGTGGAGTGCTGAAGCTTTCTTT. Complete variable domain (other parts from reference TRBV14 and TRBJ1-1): EAGVTQFPSHSVIEKGQTVTLRCDPISGHDNLYWYRRVMGKEIKFLLHFVKESKQDESGMPNNRFLAERTGGTYSTLKVQPAELEDSGVYFCASSQELGWSAEAFFGQGTRLTVV.

The CDR3 DNA follows: TGTGCCAGCAGCTTAGTAGCTGGTAACCACGGGAACTCACCCCTCCACTTT. Protein: CASSLVAGNHGNSPLHF. The gene calls are TRBV7-9 and TRBJ1-6, with D unresolved. Looked up from germline, CDR1 is SEHNR and CDR2 is FQNEAQ (reference sequence). Between the trimmed V and J ends, which lost 1 base and 10 bases, there was a span of 20 bases. The length of the CDR3 is 17 residues.

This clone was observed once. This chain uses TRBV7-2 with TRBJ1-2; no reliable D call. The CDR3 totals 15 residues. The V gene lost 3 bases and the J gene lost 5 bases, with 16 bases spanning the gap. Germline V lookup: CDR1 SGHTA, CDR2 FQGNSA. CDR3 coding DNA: TGTGCCAGCAGCTTTGAGACCCGGGTCCGTTATGGCTACACCTTC. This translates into CASSFETRVRYGYTF.

The CDR3 DNA reads as TGTGCCATCAGTGTATTTGAGGGCGGCACCGGGGAGCTGTTTTTT. Translating it yields CAISVFEGGTGELFF. This sequence joins TRBV10-3 and TRBJ2-2, with a tentative D call TRBD2 (5 bases). With 4 bases removed from V and 4 bases from J, the gap between germline ends came to 13 bases. CDR3 length: 15 amino acids. Germline values: CDR1 ENHRY, CDR2 SYGVKD.

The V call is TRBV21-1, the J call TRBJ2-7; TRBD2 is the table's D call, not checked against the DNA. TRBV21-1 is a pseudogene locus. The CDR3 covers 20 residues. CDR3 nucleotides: TGTGCCAGCAGCGAGATAACAGGTCTGGATGTAAGCGGGAGGACGTACGAGCAGTACTTC. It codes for CASSEITGLDVSGRTYEQYF.

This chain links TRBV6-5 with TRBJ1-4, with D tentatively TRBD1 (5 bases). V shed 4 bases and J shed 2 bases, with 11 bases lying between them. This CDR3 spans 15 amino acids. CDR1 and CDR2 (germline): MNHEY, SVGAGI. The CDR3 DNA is TGTGCCAGCAGTTTTCAGGGTTTCACTAATGAAAAACTGTTTTTT. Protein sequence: CASSFQGFTNEKLFF.

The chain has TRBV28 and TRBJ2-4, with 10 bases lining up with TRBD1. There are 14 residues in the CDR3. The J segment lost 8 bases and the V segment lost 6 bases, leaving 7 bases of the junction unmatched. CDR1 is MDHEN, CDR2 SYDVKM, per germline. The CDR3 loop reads CASRGGTGVDIQYF. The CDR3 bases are TGTGCCAGCAGAGGAGGGACAGGGGTGGACATTCAGTACTTC. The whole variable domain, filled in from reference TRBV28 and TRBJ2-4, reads DVKVTQSSRYLVKRTGEKVFLECVQDMDHENMFWYRQDPGLGLRLIYFSYDVKMKEKGDIPEGYSVSREKKERFSLILESASTNQTSMYLCASRGGTGVDIQYFGAGTRLSVL.

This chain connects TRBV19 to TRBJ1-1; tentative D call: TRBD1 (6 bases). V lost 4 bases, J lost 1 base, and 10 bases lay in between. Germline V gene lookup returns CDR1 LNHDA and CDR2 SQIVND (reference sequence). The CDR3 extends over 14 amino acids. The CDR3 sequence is CASSRGTSNTEAFF. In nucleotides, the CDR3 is TGTGCCAGTAGTAGAGGGACATCGAACACTGAAGCTTTCTTT.

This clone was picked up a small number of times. The CDR3 sequence is CASSLPGGATEAFF. The CDR3 bases are TGTGCCAGCAGCTTGCCCGGGGGGGCGACTGAAGCTTTCTTT. This rearrangement joins TRBV7-8 to TRBJ1-1; D possibly corresponds to TRBD1 (6 bases). This CDR3 is built from 14 residues. Germline V lookup: CDR1 SGHVS, CDR2 FQNEAQ. The V end lost 3 bases, the J end lost 5 bases, and 13 bases lay between the germline ends.

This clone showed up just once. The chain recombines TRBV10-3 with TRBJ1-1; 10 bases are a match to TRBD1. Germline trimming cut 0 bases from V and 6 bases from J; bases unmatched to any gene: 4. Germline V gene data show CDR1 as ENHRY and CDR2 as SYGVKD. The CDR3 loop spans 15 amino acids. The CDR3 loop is CAISESRTGGSEAFF. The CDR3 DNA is TGTGCCATCAGTGAGTCGAGGACAGGGGGATCTGAAGCTTTCTTT.

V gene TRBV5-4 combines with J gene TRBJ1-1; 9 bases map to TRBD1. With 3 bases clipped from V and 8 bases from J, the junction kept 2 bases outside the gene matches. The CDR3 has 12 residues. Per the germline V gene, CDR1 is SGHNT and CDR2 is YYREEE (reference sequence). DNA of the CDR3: TGTGCCAGCAGCTCCGGGACAGGGGAAGCTTTCTTT. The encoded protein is CASSSGTGEAFF. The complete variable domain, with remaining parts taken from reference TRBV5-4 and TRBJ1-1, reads ETGVTQSPTHLIKTRGQQVTLRCSSQSGHNTVSWYQQALGQGPQFIFQYYREEENGRGNFPPRFSGLQFPNYSSELNVNALELDDSALYLCASSSGTGEAFFGQGTRLTVV.

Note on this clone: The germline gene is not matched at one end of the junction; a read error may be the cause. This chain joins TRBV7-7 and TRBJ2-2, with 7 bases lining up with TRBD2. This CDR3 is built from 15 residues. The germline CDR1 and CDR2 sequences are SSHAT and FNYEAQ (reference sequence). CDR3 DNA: TGTGCTAGCAGCCGGACTAGGACGGACACCGGGGAGCTGTTTTTT. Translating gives CASSRTRTDTGELFF.

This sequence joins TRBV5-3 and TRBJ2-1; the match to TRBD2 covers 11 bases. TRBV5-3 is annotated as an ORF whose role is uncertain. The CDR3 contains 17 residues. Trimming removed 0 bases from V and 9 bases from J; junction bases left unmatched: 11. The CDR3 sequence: CARSLGLAGGEGGEQFF. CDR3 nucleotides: TGTGCCAGAAGCTTGGGCCTAGCGGGAGGAGAGGGTGGTGAGCAGTTCTTC.

CDR3 amino acids: CASSEAAAFSYEQYF. The CDR3 bases are TGCGCCAGCAGTGAGGCAGCGGCCTTCTCCTACGAGCAGTACTTC. The chain joins TRBV10-2 to TRBJ2-7, with D possibly matching TRBD2 (5 bases). CDR3 length equals 15 residues. V lost 2 bases and J 0 bases, leaving 11 bases between the germline ends. Per germline, CDR1 WSHSY and CDR2 SAAADI.

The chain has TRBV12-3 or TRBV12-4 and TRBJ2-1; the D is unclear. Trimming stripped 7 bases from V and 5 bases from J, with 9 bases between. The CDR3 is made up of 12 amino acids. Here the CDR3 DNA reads TGTGCCAGCATTGGGCCCCACAATGAGCAGTTCTTC. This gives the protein CASIGPHNEQFF.

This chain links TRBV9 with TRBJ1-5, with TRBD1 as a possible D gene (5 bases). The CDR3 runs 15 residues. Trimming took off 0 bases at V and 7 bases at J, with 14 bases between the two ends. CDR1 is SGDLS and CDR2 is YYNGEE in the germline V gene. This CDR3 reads CASSVAGHLRQPQHF. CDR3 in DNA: TGTGCCAGCAGCGTAGCCGGACATCTTCGCCAGCCCCAGCATTTT.

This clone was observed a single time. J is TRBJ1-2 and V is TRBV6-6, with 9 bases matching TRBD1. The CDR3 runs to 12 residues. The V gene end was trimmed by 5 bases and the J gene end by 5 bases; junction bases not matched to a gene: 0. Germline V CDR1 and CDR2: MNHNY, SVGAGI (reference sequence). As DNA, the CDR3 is TGTGCCAGCAGTGGACAGGGGTATGGCTACACCTTC. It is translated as CASSGQGYGYTF.

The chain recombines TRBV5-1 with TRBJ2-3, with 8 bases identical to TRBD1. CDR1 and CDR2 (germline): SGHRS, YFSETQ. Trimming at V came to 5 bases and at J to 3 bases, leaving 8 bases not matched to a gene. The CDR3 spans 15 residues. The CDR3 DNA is TGCGCCAGCAGACTTGCCGGGACAGGAACAGATACGCAGTATTTT. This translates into CASRLAGTGTDTQYF.

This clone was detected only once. The CDR3 reads CASSLGQTPYSNQPQHF. In DNA, the CDR3 is TGTGCCAGCAGTTTGGGACAGACCCCTTATAGCAATCAGCCCCAGCATTTT. This chain uses TRBV28 with TRBJ1-5; 7 bases line up with TRBD1. J lost 0 bases, V lost 3 bases, and 8 bases had no gene match. Germline lookup yields CDR1 MDHEN and CDR2 SYDVKM. CDR3 size: 17 residues.

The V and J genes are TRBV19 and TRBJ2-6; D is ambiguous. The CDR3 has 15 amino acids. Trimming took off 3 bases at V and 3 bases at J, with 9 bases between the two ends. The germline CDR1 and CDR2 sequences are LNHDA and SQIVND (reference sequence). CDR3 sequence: CASSIGGGGANVLTF. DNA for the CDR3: TGTGCCAGTAGTATTGGCGGCGGTGGGGCCAACGTCCTGACTTTC.

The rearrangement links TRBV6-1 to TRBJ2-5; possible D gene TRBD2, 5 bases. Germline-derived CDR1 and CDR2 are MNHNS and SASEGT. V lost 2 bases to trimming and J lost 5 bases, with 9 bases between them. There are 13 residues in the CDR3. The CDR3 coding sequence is TGTGCCAGCAGTGAATGGGGAGCGGAGACCCAGTACTTC. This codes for CASSEWGAETQYF.

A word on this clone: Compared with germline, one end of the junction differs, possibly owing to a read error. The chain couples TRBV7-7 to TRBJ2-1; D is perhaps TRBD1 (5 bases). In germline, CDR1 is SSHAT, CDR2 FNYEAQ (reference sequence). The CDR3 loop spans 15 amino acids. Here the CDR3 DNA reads TGTGCTAGCAGCTCCAAACAGGAACCCTACAATGAGCAGTTCTTC. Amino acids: CASSSKQEPYNEQFF.

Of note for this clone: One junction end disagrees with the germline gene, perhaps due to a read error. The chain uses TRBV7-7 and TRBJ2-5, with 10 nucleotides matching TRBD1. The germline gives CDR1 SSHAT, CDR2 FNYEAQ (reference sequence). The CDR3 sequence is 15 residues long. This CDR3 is CASSNRQGAWETQYF. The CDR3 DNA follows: TGTGCTAGCAGCAACAGACAGGGGGCATGGGAGACCCAGTACTTC.

The CDR3 spells CSVEGVDGQPQHF. CDR3 nucleotide sequence: TGCAGCGTTGAAGGAGTAGATGGTCAGCCCCAGCATTTT. The chain uses TRBV29-1 and TRBJ1-5; no firm D call. The CDR3 covers 13 residues. Germline V gene lookup returns CDR1 SQVTM and CDR2 ANQGSEA. The ends were cut back, 1 base at V and 6 bases at J, with 10 bases in the middle.

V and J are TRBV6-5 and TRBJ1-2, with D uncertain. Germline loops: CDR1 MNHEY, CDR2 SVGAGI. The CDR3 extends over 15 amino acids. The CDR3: CVSGERRVGDYGYTF. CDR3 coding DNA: TGTGTCTCGGGAGAACGGAGGGTTGGAGACTATGGCTACACCTTC.